This T cell receptor (beta chain) was captured by sequencing in a study of T cell clones after liver transplantation. The overall study: Tolerance: complete withdrawal held at least one year, liver enzymes staying within twice normal. Study-wide results and caveats: Post-transplant, graft-donor-reactive CD4 TCRbeta sequences in blood dropped significantly in 5 of 8 subjects.

About this clone: The antigen is not known.

The germline V and J ends were trimmed by 3 bases and 1 base, with 10 bases remaining between them. CDR3 size: 15 residues. Germline values: CDR1 MGHRA, CDR2 YSYEKL. Assay used: immunoSEQ multiplex PCR; TCRdb lists only in-frame clones, some missing. The repertoire consists of under 35,000 clones, with around 95% occurring once and the leading ten covering 25% to 30%. This chain links TRBV4-1 with TRBJ1-3; TRBD1 might be the D (5 bases). The TCR originated in a human patient who received a liver transplant. Some T cells here may be from the graft donor. This specimen consisted of CD8+ T cells from blood, obtained 12 months after liver transplant. CDR3 region: CASSHLDKSGNTIYF. Written as DNA, the CDR3 is TGCGCCAGCAGCCATTTGGACAAATCTGGAAACACCATATATTTT.